What follows is one T cell receptor beta chain and its context. The entry originates in a study of control samples from healthy donors and cancer patients. Libraries were prepared by immunoSEQ multiplex PCR; TCRdb keeps only in-frame clonotypes and omits some of them. The table includes about 130,000 clones, roughly 92% detected once. Germline V gives CDR1 KGHSH, CDR2 LQKENI. The CDR3 sequence is 14 residues long. Trimming took 8 bases from V and 5 from J, leaving 17 bases between them. The TCR was taken from an older man with head and neck cancer. The chain is built from TRBV18 and TRBJ2-3, with D maybe TRBD1 (6 bases). Material for sequencing was PBMCs. CDR3 sequence: CASARDQGLDTQYF. The CDR3, as DNA: TGTGCCAGCGCCCGGGACCAGGGGTTAGATACGCAGTATTTT.